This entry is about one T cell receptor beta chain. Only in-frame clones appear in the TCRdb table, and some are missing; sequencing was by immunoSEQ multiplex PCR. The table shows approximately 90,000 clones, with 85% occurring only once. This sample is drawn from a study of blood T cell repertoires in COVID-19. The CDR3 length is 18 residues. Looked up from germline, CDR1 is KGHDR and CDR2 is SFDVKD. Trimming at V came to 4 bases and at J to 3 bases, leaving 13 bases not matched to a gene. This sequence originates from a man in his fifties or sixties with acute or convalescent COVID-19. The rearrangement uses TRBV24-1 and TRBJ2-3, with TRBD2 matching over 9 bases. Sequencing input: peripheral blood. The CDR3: CATSDLHPGRGGTDTQYF. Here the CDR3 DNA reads TGTGCCACCAGTGACCTACACCCGGGGCGGGGGGGAACAGATACGCAGTATTTT.